The 2 T cell receptor beta chains below were found in one sample sequenced in a study of T cells in localized non-small cell lung cancer. Sequencing used immunoSEQ multiplex PCR; TCRdb keeps in-frame clones, though not all of them. The sample yields some 53,000 clones, 80% to 90% seen once. The material sequenced was peripheral blood, taken before any cancer treatment. Source of these receptors: a male donor at least 60 years old with stage III squamous cell lung carcinoma.

The chain joins TRBV5-1 to TRBJ1-2, with D perhaps matching TRBD1 (5 bases). Looked up from germline, CDR1 is SGHRS and CDR2 is YFSETQ. Trimming pared 4 bases from V and 4 bases from J, leaving 11 bases between. The CDR3 runs to 13 residues. CDR3 bases: TGCGCCAGCAGCGCTAGGGGAGTCTATGGCTACACCTTC. Protein product: CASSARGVYGYTF.

This rearrangement joins TRBV9 to TRBJ2-7; the D gene is possibly TRBD1 (6 bases). Germline CDR1 SGDLS, CDR2 YYNGEE. V gave up 4 bases and J gave up 2 bases, with 16 bases separating them. CDR3 length: 15 amino acids. The CDR3 sequence: CASSPRTEPAYEQYF. The CDR3 DNA is TGTGCCAGCAGCCCCCGGACAGAACCCGCCTACGAGCAGTACTTC.